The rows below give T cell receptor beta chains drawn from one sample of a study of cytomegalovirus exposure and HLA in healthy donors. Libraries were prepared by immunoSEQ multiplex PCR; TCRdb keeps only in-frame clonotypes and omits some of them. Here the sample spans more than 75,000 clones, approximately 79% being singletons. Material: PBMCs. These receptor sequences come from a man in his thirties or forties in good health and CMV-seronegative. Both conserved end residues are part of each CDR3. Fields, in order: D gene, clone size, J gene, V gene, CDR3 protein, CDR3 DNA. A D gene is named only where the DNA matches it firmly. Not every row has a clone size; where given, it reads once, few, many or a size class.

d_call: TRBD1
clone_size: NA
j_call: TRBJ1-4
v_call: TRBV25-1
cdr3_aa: CASRPTGGAEKLFF
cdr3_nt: TGTGCCAGCAGACCAACAGGGGGCGCTGAAAAACTGTTTTTT

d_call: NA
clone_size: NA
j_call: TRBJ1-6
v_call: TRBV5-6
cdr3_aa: CASSDSQGRVNSPLHF
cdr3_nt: TGTGCCAGCAGCGATTCCCAGGGGAGGGTTAATTCACCCCTCCACTTT

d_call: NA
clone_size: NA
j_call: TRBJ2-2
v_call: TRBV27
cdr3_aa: CASSTHRDGELFF
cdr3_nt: TGTGCCAGCAGTACCCACAGGGACGGGGAGCTGTTTTTT

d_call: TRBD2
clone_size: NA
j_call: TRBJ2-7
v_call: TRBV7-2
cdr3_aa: CASSLEAGGYSYEQYF
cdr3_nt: TGTGCCAGCAGCTTAGAAGCGGGAGGTTACTCCTACGAGCAGTACTTC

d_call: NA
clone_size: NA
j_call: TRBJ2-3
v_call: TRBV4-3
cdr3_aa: CASSQEASAASGTQYF
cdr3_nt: TGCGCCAGCAGCCAAGAAGCTAGCGCGGCGAGTGGGACGCAGTATTTT

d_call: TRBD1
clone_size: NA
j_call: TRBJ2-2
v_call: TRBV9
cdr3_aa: CASSLQMGTGGTGELFF
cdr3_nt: TGTGCCAGCAGCCTTCAAATGGGGACAGGGGGCACCGGGGAGCTGTTTTTT

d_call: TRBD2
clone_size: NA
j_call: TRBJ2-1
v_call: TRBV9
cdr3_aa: CASSGSGGSSYNEQFF
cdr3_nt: TGTGCCAGCAGCGGGTCGGGAGGGAGCTCCTACAATGAGCAGTTCTTC

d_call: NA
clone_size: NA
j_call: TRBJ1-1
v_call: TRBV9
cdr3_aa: CASRGLRETEAFF
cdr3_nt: TGTGCCAGCAGGGGCCTCAGGGAAACTGAAGCTTTCTTT

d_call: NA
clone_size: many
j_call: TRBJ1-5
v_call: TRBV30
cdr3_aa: CAWNRVGSNQPQHF
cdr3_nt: TGTGCCTGGAACAGGGTGGGAAGCAATCAGCCCCAGCATTTT

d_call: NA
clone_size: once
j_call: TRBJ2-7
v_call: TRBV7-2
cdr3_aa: CASSPTGGRYEQYF
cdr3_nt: TGTGCCAGCAGTCCCACAGGCGGACGCTACGAGCAGTACTTC

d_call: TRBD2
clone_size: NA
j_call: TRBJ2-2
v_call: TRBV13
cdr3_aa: CASSPLPGGDTGELFF
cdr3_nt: TGTGCCAGCAGCCCCCTGCCGGGAGGTGACACCGGGGAGCTGTTTTTT

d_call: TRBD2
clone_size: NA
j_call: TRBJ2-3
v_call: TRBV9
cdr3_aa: CASSGAGTSGGATQYF
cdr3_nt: TGTGCCAGCAGCGGCGCCGGGACTAGCGGGGGGGCTACGCAGTATTTT

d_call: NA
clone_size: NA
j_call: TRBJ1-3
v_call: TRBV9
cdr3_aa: CASSLGLSGNTIYF
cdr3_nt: TGTGCCAGCAGCCTTGGACTCTCTGGAAACACCATATATTTT

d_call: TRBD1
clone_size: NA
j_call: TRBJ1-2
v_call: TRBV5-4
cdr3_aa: CASSPHGQANYGYTF
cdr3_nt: TGTGCCAGCAGCCCACACGGACAGGCTAACTATGGCTACACCTTC

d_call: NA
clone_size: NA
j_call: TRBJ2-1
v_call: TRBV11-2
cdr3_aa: CASSNLRDNYNEQFF
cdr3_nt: TGTGCCAGCAGCAATCTCCGGGACAACTACAATGAGCAGTTCTTC

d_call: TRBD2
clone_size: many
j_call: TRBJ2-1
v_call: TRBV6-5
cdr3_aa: CASSSSGSNEQFF
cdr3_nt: TGTGCCAGCAGTTCCAGCGGGAGCAATGAGCAGTTCTTC

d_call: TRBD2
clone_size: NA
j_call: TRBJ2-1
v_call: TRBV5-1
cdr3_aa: CASSLTPSGDEQFF
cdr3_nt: TGCGCCAGCAGCTTGACCCCTAGCGGCGATGAGCAGTTCTTC

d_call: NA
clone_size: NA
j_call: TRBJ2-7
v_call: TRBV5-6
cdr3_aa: CASSLVGGEQYF
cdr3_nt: TGTGCCAGCAGCTTGGTAGGGGGCGAGCAGTACTTC

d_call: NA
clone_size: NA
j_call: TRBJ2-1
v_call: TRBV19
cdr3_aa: CASTDSVNEQFF
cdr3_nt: TGTGCCAGTACCGATAGTGTCAATGAGCAGTTCTTC

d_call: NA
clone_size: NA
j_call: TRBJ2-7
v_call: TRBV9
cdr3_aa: CASSVALSGIEQYF
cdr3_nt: TGTGCCAGCAGCGTAGCACTGTCAGGGATCGAGCAGTACTTC

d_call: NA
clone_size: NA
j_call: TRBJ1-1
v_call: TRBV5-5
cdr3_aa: CASSPGRDDTEAFF
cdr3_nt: TGTGCCAGCAGCCCGGGGAGGGACGACACTGAAGCTTTCTTT

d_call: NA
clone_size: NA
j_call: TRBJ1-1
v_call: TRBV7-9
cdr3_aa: CASSSFWSGNTEAFF
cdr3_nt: TGTGCCAGCAGCTCCTTCTGGAGTGGGAACACTGAAGCTTTCTTT

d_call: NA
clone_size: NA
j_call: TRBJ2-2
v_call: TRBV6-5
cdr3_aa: CASSWTAGGGELFF
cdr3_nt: TGTGCCAGCAGCTGGACAGCAGGAGGCGGGGAGCTGTTTTTT

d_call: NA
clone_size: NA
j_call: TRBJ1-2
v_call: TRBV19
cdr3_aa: CASNSDSNYGYTF
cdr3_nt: TGTGCCAGTAACAGCGACAGCAATTATGGCTACACCTTC

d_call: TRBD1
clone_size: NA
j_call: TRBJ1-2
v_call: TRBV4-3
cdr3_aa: CASSQEIAGGIYGYTF
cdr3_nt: TGCGCCAGCAGCCAAGAAATCGCAGGGGGCATCTATGGCTACACCTTC

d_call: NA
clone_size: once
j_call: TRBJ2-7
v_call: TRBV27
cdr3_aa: CASSLSSGPSSYEQYF
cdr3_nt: TGTGCCAGCAGTTTATCATCAGGGCCCAGCTCCTACGAGCAGTACTTC

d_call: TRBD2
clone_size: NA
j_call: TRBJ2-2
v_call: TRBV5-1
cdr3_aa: CASSLESSGAGELFF
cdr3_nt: TGCGCCAGCAGCTTGGAGTCTAGCGGCGCCGGGGAGCTGTTTTTT

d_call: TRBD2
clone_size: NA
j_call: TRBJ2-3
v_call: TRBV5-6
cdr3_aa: CASSLGKLAGVGTDTQYF
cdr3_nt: TGTGCCAGCAGCTTGGGAAAACTAGCGGGGGTAGGCACAGATACGCAGTATTTT

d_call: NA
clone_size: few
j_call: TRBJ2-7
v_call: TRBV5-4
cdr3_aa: CASSFDRTIGEQYF
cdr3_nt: TGTGCCAGCAGCTTTGACAGGACAATAGGGGAGCAGTACTTC

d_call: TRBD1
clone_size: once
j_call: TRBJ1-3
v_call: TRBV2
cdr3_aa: CASRPGTGSGNTIYF
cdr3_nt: TGTGCCAGCAGACCCGGGACAGGGTCTGGAAACACCATATATTTT

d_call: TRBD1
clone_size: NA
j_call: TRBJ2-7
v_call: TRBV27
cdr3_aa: CASSLLGTGVYEQYF
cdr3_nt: TGTGCCAGCAGTTTACTCGGGACAGGGGTGTACGAGCAGTACTTC

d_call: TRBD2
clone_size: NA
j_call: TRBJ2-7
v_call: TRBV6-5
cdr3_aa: CASSSPGLATYEQYF
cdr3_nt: TGTGCCAGCAGCTCTCCGGGACTAGCTACCTACGAGCAGTACTTC

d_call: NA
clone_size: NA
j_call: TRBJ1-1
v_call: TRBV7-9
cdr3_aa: CSSSLSYGGFMNTEAFF
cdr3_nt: TGTTCCAGCAGCCTATCCTATGGGGGGTTTATGAACACTGAAGCTTTCTTT

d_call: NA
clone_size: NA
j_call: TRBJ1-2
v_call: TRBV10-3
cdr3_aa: CAIEQGYGYTF
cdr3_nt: TGTGCCATCGAACAGGGCTATGGCTACACCTTC

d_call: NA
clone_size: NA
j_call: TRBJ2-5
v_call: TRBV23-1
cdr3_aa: CASRQGLETQYF
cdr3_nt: TGCGCCAGCCGGCAGGGATTAGAGACCCAGTACTTC

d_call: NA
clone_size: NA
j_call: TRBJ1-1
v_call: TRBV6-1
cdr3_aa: CASSWGQNTEAFF
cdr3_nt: TGTGCCAGCAGTTGGGGACAGAACACTGAAGCTTTCTTT

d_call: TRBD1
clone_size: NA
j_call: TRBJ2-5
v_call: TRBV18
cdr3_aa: CASSPWDSPSRETQYF
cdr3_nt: TGTGCCAGCTCACCCTGGGACAGCCCATCTAGAGAGACCCAGTACTTC

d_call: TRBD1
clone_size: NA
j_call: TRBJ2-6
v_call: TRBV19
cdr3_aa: CASSTSARTGGIGANVLTF
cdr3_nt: TGTGCCAGTAGTACCTCGGCTAGGACAGGGGGGATCGGGGCCAACGTCCTGACTTTC

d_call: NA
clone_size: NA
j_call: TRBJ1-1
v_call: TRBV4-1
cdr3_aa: CASSQVVASTEAFF
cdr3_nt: TGCGCCAGCAGCCAAGTTGTAGCCAGCACTGAAGCTTTCTTT

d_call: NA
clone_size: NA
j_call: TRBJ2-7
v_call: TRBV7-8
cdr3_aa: CASSGEQGYIEQYF
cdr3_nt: TGTGCCAGCAGTGGGGAACAGGGTTACATCGAGCAGTACTTC